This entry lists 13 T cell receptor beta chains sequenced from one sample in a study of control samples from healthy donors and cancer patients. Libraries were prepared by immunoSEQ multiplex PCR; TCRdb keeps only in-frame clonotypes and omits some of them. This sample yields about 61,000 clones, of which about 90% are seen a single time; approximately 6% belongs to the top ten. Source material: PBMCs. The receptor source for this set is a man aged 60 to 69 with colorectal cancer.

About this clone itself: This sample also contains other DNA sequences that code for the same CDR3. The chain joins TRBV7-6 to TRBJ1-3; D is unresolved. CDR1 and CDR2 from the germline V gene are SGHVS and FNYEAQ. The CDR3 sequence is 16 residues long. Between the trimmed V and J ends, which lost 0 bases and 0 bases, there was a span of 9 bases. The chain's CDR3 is CASSLAPQSSGNTIYF. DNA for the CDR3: TGTGCCAGCAGCTTAGCCCCCCAGAGCTCTGGAAACACCATATATTTT.

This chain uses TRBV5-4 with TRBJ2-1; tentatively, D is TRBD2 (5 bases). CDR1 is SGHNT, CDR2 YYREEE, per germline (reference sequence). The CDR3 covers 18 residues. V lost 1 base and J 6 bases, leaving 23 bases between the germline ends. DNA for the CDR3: TGTGCCAGCAGCTTGCCGTCGCAGGCTAGCCCTCCTAGCAATGAGCAGTTCTTC. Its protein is CASSLPSQASPPSNEQFF.

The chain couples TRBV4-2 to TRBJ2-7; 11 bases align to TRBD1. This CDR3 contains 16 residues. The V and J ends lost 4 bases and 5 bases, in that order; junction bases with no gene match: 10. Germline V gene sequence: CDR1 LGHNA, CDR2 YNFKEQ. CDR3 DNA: TGTGCCAGCAGCCGAACCGGGACAGGGGGTCCCGACGAGCAGTACTTC. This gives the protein CASSRTGTGGPDEQYF.

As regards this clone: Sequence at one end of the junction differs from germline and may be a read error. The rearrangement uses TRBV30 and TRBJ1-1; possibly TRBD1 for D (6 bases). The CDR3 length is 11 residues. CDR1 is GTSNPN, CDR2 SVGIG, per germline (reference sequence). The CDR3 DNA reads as TGTGCCTGGAGTCCGGGGGCGAATTGCCTCTTT. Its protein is CAWSPGANCLF.

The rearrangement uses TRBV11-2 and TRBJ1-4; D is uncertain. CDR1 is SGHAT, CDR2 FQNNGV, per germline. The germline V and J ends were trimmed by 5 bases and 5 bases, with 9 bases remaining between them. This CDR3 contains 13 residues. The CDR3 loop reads CASSLQLNEKLFF. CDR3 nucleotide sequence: TGTGCCAGCAGCCTACAGCTGAATGAAAAACTGTTTTTT.

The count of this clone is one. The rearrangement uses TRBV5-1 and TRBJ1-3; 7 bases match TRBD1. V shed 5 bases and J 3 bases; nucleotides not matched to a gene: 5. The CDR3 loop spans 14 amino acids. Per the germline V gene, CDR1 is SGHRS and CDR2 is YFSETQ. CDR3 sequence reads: CASSSGGFGNTIYF. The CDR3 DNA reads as TGCGCCAGCAGTTCAGGGGGTTTTGGAAACACCATATATTTT. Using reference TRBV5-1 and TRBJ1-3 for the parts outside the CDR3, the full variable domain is KAGVTQTPRYLIKTRGQQVTLSCSPISGHRSVSWYQQTPGQGLQFLFEYFSETQRNKGNFPGRFSGRQFSNSRSEMNVSTLELGDSALYLCASSSGGFGNTIYFGEGSWLTVV.

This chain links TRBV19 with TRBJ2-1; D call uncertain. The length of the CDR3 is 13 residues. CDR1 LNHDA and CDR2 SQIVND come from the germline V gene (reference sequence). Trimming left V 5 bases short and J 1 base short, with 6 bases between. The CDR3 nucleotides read TGTGCCAGTAGTGTGGTGTCCTACAATGAGCAGTTCTTC. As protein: CASSVVSYNEQFF. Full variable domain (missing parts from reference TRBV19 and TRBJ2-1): DGGITQSPKYLFRKEGQNVTLSCEQNLNHDAMYWYRQDPGQGLRLIYYSQIVNDFQKGDIAEGYSVSREKKESFPLTVTSAQKNPTAFYLCASSVVSYNEQFFGPGTRLTVL.

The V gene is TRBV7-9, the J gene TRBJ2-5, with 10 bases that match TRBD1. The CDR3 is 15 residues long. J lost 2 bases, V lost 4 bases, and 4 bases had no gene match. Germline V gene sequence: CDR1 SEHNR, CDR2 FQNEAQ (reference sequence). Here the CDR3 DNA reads TGTGCCAGCAGCTCCGGACAGGGGGGGCAAGAGACCCAGTACTTC. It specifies CASSSGQGGQETQYF. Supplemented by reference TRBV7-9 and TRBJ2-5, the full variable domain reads DTGVSQNPRHKITKRGQNVTFRCDPISEHNRLYWYRQTLGQGPEFLTYFQNEAQLEKSRLLSDRFSAERPKGSFSTLEIQRTEQGDSAMYLCASSSGQGGQETQYFGPGTRLLVL.

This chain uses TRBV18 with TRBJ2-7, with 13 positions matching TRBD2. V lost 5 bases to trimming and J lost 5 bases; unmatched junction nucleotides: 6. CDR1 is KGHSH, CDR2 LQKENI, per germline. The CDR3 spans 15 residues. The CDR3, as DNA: TGTGCCAGCTCATCCGGACTAGCGGGGGCCCACGAGCAGTACTTC. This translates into CASSSGLAGAHEQYF.

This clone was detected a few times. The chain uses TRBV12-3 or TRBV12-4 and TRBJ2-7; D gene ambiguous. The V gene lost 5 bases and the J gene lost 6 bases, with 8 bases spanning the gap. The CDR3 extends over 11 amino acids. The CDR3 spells CASSLFSEQYF. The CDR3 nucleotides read TGTGCCAGCAGTCTTTTCTCCGAGCAGTACTTC.

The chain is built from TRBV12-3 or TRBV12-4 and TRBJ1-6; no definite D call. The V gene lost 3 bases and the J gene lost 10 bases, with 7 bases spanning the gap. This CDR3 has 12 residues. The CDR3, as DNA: TGTGCCAGCAGTTTTGAGGGATCACCCCTCCACTTT. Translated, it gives CASSFEGSPLHF.

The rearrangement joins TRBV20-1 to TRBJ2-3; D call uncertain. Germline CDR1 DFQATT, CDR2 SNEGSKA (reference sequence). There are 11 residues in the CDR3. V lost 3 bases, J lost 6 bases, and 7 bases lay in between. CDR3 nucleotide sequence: TGCAGTGCTAGGATGGTGGATACGCAGTATTTT. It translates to CSARMVDTQYF.

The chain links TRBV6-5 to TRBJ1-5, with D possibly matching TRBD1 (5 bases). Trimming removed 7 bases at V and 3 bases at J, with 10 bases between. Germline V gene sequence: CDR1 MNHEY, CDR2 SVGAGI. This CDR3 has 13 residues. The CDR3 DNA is TGTGCCAGCAATATCAGGGACAATCAGCCCCAGCATTTT. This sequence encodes CASNIRDNQPQHF.